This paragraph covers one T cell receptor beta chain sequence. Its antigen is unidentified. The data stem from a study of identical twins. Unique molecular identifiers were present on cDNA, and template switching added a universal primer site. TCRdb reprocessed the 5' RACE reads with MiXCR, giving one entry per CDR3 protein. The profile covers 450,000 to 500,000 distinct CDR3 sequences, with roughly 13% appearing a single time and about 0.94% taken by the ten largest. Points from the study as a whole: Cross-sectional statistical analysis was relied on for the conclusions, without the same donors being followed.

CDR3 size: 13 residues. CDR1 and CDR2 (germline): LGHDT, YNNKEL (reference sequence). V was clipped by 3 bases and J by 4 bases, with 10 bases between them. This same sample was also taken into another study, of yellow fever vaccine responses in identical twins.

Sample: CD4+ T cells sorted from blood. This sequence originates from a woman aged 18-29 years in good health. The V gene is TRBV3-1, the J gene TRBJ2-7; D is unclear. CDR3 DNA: TGTGCCAGCAGCCACCCAGGACCTTACGAGCAGTACTTC. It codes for CASSHPGPYEQYF.